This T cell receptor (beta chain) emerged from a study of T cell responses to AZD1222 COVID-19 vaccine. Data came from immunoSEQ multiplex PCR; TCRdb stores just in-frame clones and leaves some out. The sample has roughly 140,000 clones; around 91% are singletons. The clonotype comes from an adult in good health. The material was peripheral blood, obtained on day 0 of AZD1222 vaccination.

CDR3 amino acids: CASSENRGNTIYF. CDR3 nucleotides: TGCGCCAGCAGCGAAAACAGAGGAAACACCATATATTTT. J is TRBJ1-3 and V is TRBV5-1, with D unresolved. The CDR3 is 13 amino acids. The germline gives CDR1 SGHRS, CDR2 YFSETQ. V lost 4 bases and J lost 4, with 9 bases in between.